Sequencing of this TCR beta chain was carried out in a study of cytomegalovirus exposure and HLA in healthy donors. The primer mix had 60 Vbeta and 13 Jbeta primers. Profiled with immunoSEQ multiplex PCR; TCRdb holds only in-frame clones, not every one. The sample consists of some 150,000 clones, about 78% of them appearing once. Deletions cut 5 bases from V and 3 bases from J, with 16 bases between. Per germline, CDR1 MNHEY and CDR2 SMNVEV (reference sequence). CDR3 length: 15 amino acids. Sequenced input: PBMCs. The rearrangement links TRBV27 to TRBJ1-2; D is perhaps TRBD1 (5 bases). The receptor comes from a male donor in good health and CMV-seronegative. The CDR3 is CASSPRGGNHYGYTF. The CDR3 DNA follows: TGTGCCAGCAGTCCCCGGGGGGGGAACCACTATGGCTACACCTTC.